The present T cell receptor beta chain was sequenced within a study of blood T cell repertoires in COVID-19. Background on the study: The origin of the acute and convalescent COVID-19 samples was the United States, Italy and Spain.

The CDR3 has 15 amino acids. Sequencing used immunoSEQ multiplex PCR; TCRdb keeps in-frame clones, though not all of them. The sample has about 260,000 clones; 70% to 90% are singletons. The sequencing sample was made of peripheral blood. The genes are TRBV1 and TRBJ1-5. TRBV1 is classified as a pseudogene. This receptor was taken from a woman in her thirties or forties with acute or convalescent COVID-19. Here the CDR3 DNA reads TGCACCAGCAGCCAAGCGCGCGCGAGCAATCAGCCCCAGCATTTT. It translates to CTSSQARASNQPQHF.